The 4 T cell receptor beta chains below come from one sample, sequenced in a study of cytomegalovirus exposure and HLA in healthy donors. The PCR made use of 60 Vbeta and 13 Jbeta primers. Measured with immunoSEQ multiplex PCR; TCRdb has only the in-frame clones, and not every one. In the table there are over 150,000 clones, approximately 84% of which are singletons. Sequenced: PBMCs. These receptors originate from a girl under 18 in good health and CMV-seropositive.

The chain employs TRBV27 and TRBJ2-7, with 7 bases that match TRBD1. V shed 2 bases and J 6 bases; nucleotides not matched to a gene: 13. CDR1 is MNHEY, CDR2 SMNVEV, per germline (reference sequence). This CDR3 is built from 16 residues. The CDR3 DNA reads as TGTGCCAGCAGTTTAAGAACCTACAGGGGCACCGGCGAGCAGTACTTC. Its protein is CASSLRTYRGTGEQYF.

The CDR3 region has the DNA TGTGCCAGCAGCGGGGGACAGGCGTATGGCTACACCTTC. Encoded protein: CASSGGQAYGYTF. J is TRBJ1-2 and V is TRBV2; TRBD1 aligns across 8 bases. After removal of 6 bases from V and 5 bases from J, the junction contained 5 bases not matched to a gene. CDR3 size: 13 residues. Per germline, CDR1 SNHLY and CDR2 FYNNEI. The complete variable domain, with remaining parts taken from reference TRBV2 and TRBJ1-2, reads EPEVTQTPSHQVTQMGQEVILRCVPISNHLYFYWYRQILGQKVEFLVSFYNNEISEKSEIFDDQFSVERPDGSNFTLKIRSTKLEDSAMYFCASSGGQAYGYTFGSGTRLTVV.

V is TRBV5-1 and J is TRBJ1-2, with TRBD1 identical over 7 bases. This CDR3 is built from 17 residues. CDR1 is SGHRS and CDR2 is YFSETQ in the germline V gene. V gave up 3 bases and J gave up 4 bases; unmatched junction bases: 15. The CDR3, as DNA: TGCGCCAGCAGCTACAGACAGGGCCCCCTATTAGCCTATGGCTACACCTTC. Protein: CASSYRQGPLLAYGYTF. Supplemented by reference TRBV5-1 and TRBJ1-2, the full variable domain reads KAGVTQTPRYLIKTRGQQVTLSCSPISGHRSVSWYQQTPGQGLQFLFEYFSETQRNKGNFPGRFSGRQFSNSRSEMNVSTLELGDSALYLCASSYRQGPLLAYGYTFGSGTRLTVV.

This clone was picked up one time. J is TRBJ2-1 and V is TRBV10-2; 12 nucleotides line up with TRBD2. Losses at the gene ends were 6 bases for V and 7 bases for J; bases not matched to a gene: 7. CDR1 and CDR2 from the germline V gene are WSHSY and SAAADI. There are 15 residues in the CDR3. The CDR3 DNA reads TGCGCCAGCAGGAGACTAGCGGGGGCCGGGAATGAGCAGTTCTTC. Translating gives CASRRLAGAGNEQFF.